This TCR beta chain was recovered during a study of T cells in Graves' hyperthyroidism and ophthalmopathy. General study findings and limits: Ophthalmopathy was told apart from stable hyperthyroidism by a 13 V-J model.

In the case of this clonotype: Its target is not known.

The CDR3 consists of 15 residues. Germline loops: CDR1 SQVTM, CDR2 ANQGSEA. The V and J ends lost 2 bases and 8 bases respectively, with 19 bases between them. The source material, RNA transcripts, was used to amplify TCR beta CDR3 regions. Carried out on the TCR CDR3, a first-round RT-PCR used the HTBI primer set. TCRdb re-called the multiplex PCR reads with MiXCR, one entry per CDR3 protein. The sample lists 650,000 to 800,000 distinct CDR3 sequences, roughly 46% occurring once. The gene calls are TRBV29-1 and TRBJ1-3; a weak D match, TRBD1 (6 bases). The sequenced sample consisted of peripheral blood or thyroid tissue (not recorded which). The clonotype comes from an adult man with Graves' disease, either hyperthyroidism or ophthalmopathy (not recorded which). CDR3 sequence (DNA): TGCAGCGTTGAAAATGCGGGGGCTTATGGCTACACCATATATTTT. Translated: CSVENAGAYGYTIYF.